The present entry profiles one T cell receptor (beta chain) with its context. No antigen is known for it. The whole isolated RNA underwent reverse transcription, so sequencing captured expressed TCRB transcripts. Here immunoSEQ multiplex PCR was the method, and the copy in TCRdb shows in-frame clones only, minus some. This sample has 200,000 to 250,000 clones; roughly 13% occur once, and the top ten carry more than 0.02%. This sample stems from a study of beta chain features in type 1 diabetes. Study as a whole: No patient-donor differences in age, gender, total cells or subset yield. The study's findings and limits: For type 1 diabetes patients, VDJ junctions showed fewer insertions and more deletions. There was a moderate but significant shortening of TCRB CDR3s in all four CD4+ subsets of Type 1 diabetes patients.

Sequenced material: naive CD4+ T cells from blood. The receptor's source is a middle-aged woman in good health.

The CDR3 protein is CASRLQGDYGYTF. CDR3 coding DNA: TGTGCCAGCCGATTACAGGGGGACTATGGCTACACCTTC. The chain has TRBV2 and TRBJ1-2; TRBD1 agrees at 8 bases. Germline CDR1 is SNHLY and CDR2 is FYNNEI. The length of the CDR3 is 13 residues. The V and J ends lost 8 bases and 3 bases, in that order; junction bases with no gene match: 5.